This T cell receptor beta chain originates from a study of OX40 agonist ivuxolimab in advanced cancers. Study details: Three patients got partial responses; one had hepatocellular carcinoma and two had cutaneous melanoma.

Points on this clone: Its antigen is undetermined.

Assay used: immunoSEQ multiplex PCR; TCRdb lists only in-frame clones, some missing. The table has around 25,000 clones, around 80% seen once. Blood samples were obtained at baseline, cycle 4 day 1, and cycle 7 day 1. V lost 0 bases to trimming and J lost 9 bases, with 29 bases between them. Per germline, CDR1 LGHNA and CDR2 YSLEER. CDR3 length: 19 amino acids. Notes on the study in general: Relative to CD4+, CD8+ T cells held more expanded clones on average. CD4+ and CD8+ blood T cells expanded clonally by week 6 at 0.1 to 3.0 mg/kg.

The clonotype originates from an adult with an advanced solid tumor such as melanoma, head and neck, liver or kidney cancer. The sample was CD4+ or CD8+ T cells sorted from blood, taken in a trial of the OX40 agonist ivuxolimab. J is TRBJ1-2 and V is TRBV4-3, with a tentative D call TRBD1 (5 bases). CDR3 nucleotide sequence: TGCGCCAGCAGCCAAGATCCGTGGGGCGGGACGCCCGGCCTATTAAGCTACACCTTC. Its protein is CASSQDPWGGTPGLLSYTF.